This TCR beta chain was sequenced during a study of pediatric ulcerative colitis. Generated by immunoSEQ multiplex PCR, the TCRdb table keeps only in-frame clones and is missing some. The sample contains approximately 60,000 clones, around 85% of which appear only once. CDR3 length equals 14 residues. In germline, CDR1 is MDHEN, CDR2 SYDVKM. The V and J ends lost 3 bases and 9 bases, in that order; junction bases with no gene match: 10. The sample taken for sequencing was blood. This TCR was recovered from a boy younger than 18 with severe ulcerative colitis. The V call is TRBV28, the J call TRBJ1-1, with TRBD1 matching over 7 bases. As DNA, the CDR3 is TGTGCCAGCAGTTTGGCGCAGGGGGGGTACCAAGCTTTCTTT. This translates into CASSLAQGGYQAFF.